Below, one T cell receptor (beta chain) is given with its context. The sample is drawn from a study of control samples from healthy donors and cancer patients. The germline V gene encodes CDR1 LNHDA and CDR2 SQIVND (reference sequence). Trimming took 5 bases from V and 4 from J, leaving 3 bases between them. The CDR3 covers 12 residues. The data were produced by immunoSEQ multiplex PCR, yet TCRdb's version contains in-frame clones alone and is incomplete. Among about 140,000 clones listed, 94% were seen once. This chain links TRBV19 with TRBJ2-6; no firm D call. This clonotype was sampled from a man aged 40-49 years in good health. The specimen sequenced was blood. CDR3 coding DNA: TGTGCCAGTAGTTCGGGGGCCAACGTCCTGACTTTC. This gives the protein CASSSGANVLTF.